Presented here are 14 T cell receptor beta chains from one specimen sequenced in a study of T cell clonality in common variable immunodeficiency. Libraries were prepared by immunoSEQ multiplex PCR; TCRdb keeps only in-frame clonotypes and omits some of them. In total the sample includes roughly 40,000 clones, none of them seen once. Sequenced: peripheral blood mononuclear cells. The receptors stem from a person aged 18-69 years in good health.

Turning to this clone: Read data end 3 residues before the CDR3 end; the end is taken from the germline J gene. V is TRBV19 and J is TRBJ1-5; D uncertain. Per germline, CDR1 LNHDA and CDR2 SQIVND (reference sequence). The CDR3 is 13 amino acids. CDR3 bases read: TGTGCCAGTAGCCTCCGGCTCACAGATCCC. It is translated as CASSLRLTDP. The complete CDR3 reads CASSLRLTDPQHF. The full variable domain, completed using reference TRBV19 and TRBJ1-5, is DGGITQSPKYLFRKEGQNVTLSCEQNLNHDAMYWYRQDPGQGLRLIYYSQIVNDFQKGDIAEGYSVSREKKESFPLTVTSAQKNPTAFYLCASSLRLTDPQHFGDGTRLSIL.

This clone was counted many times. The sequenced fragment ends 3 residues before the CDR3 boundary, so the rest is inferred from the germline J gene. This sequence joins TRBV7-2 and TRBJ1-2; D is undetermined. Germline V CDR1 and CDR2: SGHTA, FQGNSA. The CDR3 consists of 11 residues. V dropped 9 bases and J dropped 7 bases, with 12 bases sitting between them. The part of the CDR3 DNA that was read is TGTGCCAGTCTCGACCGGGGTGGC. Protein: CASLDRGG. The whole CDR3 is CASLDRGGYTF.

This clone was observed at least ten times. The read finishes 3 residues shy of the CDR3 end, and the germline J gene is used to complete it. This chain uses TRBV2 with TRBJ1-5; maybe TRBD1 (6 bases). Germline CDR1 is SNHLY and CDR2 is FYNNEI. The V end lost 3 bases, the J end lost 0 bases, and 9 bases lay between the germline ends. This CDR3 is 15 amino acids long. The part of the CDR3 DNA that was read is TGTGCCAGCAGTGAGACAGGATTTAGCAATCAGCCC. It is translated as CASSETGFSNQP. The full CDR3 reads CASSETGFSNQPQHF.

Points on this clone: The read ends 3 residues early relative to the CDR3; the germline J gene fills the gap. V usage is TRBV5-1 and J usage is TRBJ2-3; TRBD2 agrees at 7 bases. V shed 0 bases, J shed 4 bases, and the junction held 5 bases outside the gene matches. CDR1 and CDR2 from the germline V gene are SGHRS and YFSETQ. The CDR3 consists of 15 residues. The CDR3 DNA, read in part, is TGCGCCAGCAGCTTGGCCGGGGGGTGGGCAGATACG. Amino acid sequence: CASSLAGGWADT. The full CDR3 reads CASSLAGGWADTQYF.

At least ten counts were recorded for this clone. The CDR3 end is not reached by the read, which stops 3 residues before it; the germline J gene fills it in. The chain couples TRBV5-5 to TRBJ2-3; D uncertain. Trimming pared 4 bases from V and 0 bases from J, leaving 9 bases between. This CDR3 has 14 amino acids. From germline, CDR1 is SGHKS and CDR2 YYEKEE (reference sequence). CDR3 residues: CASSLEGSTDTQYF. The CDR3 DNA, read in part, is TGTGCCAGCAGCCTGGAAGGCAGCACAGATACG.

Worth noting for this clone: Read data end 3 residues before the CDR3 end; the end is taken from the germline J gene. J is TRBJ1-1 and V is TRBV20-1; D may be TRBD1 (5 bases). This CDR3 is built from 16 residues. Trimming took off 0 bases at V and 4 bases at J, with 18 bases between the two ends. Germline lookup yields CDR1 DFQATT and CDR2 SNEGSKA (reference sequence). CDR3 loop: CSARDRTLGGSTEAFF. The covered CDR3 bases are TGCAGTGCTAGAGATAGGACGCTCGGGGGGAGCACTGAA.

This clone was recorded many times. The missing CDR3 end, 3 residues past where the read stops, is filled in from the germline J gene. J is TRBJ2-1 and V is TRBV20-1; 9 bases agree with TRBD2. Germline loops: CDR1 DFQATT, CDR2 SNEGSKA (reference sequence). The CDR3 length is 17 residues. With V trimmed by 2 bases and J by 3 bases, 11 bases remained unmatched. The DNA read from the CDR3 is TGCAGTGCTAGAAGTTTGACTAGCGGTTTTTTCTACAATGAG. It specifies CSARSLTSGFFYNE. The complete CDR3 sequence is CSARSLTSGFFYNEQFF.

This clone was seen at least ten times. Coverage ceases 3 residues before the CDR3 finishes, and the germline J gene fills in the end. The chain combines TRBV13 with TRBJ1-4, with 10 positions matching TRBD1. There are 18 residues in the CDR3. CDR1 is PRHDT and CDR2 is FYEKMQ in the germline V gene (reference sequence). With V trimmed by 6 bases and J by 1 base, 11 bases remained unmatched. The CDR3 loop is CASRLRTGGAVTNEKLFF. The sequenced CDR3 bases are TGTGCCAGCAGACTACGGACAGGGGGGGCGGTAACTAATGAAAAA.

This clone was seen repeatedly, ten times or more. The CDR3 end lies 3 residues beyond the end of the read and is filled in from the germline J gene. The chain couples TRBV5-1 to TRBJ2-1; 13 bases are shared with TRBD2. From germline, CDR1 is SGHRS and CDR2 YFSETQ. Trimming at V came to 0 bases and at J to 7 bases, leaving 4 bases not matched to a gene. The CDR3 has 16 amino acids. CDR3 sequence: CASSLELAGGPNEQFF. CDR3 DNA, as far as it was read: TGCGCCAGCAGCTTGGAACTAGCGGGAGGGCCAAATGAG.

This clone has ten or more counts. The sequence runs out 3 residues before the end of the CDR3; the remainder is reconstructed from the germline J gene. This rearrangement joins TRBV4-2 to TRBJ2-3; 15 bases match TRBD2. The CDR3 is made up of 18 amino acids. Trimming took 4 bases from V and 4 from J; bases not matched to a gene: 9. CDR1 and CDR2 from the germline V gene are LGHNA and YNFKEQ. The sequenced CDR3 bases are TGTGCCAGCAGCCCTGGGACTAGCGGGAGGTTCACCGCAGATACG. Its translation is CASSPGTSGRFTADT. The CDR3 in full is CASSPGTSGRFTADTQYF.

This clone was recorded at least ten times. The DNA ends 3 residues before the CDR3 does, and the rest of the CDR3 is filled in from the germline J gene. The chain recombines TRBV5-1 with TRBJ1-2; 9 bases align to TRBD1. From germline, CDR1 is SGHRS and CDR2 YFSETQ. This CDR3 has 14 residues. The CDR3 is CASSWNRQGEGYTF. The CDR3 DNA, read in part, is TGCGCCAGCAGCTGGAACCGACAGGGGGAGGGC.

Ten or more counts support this clone. The read terminates 3 residues ahead of where the CDR3 ends, so the germline J gene completes it. The rearrangement uses TRBV11-2 and TRBJ2-4; TRBD2 might be the D (6 bases). The germline V gene encodes CDR1 SGHAT and CDR2 FQNNGV. The CDR3 runs 15 residues. The ends were cut back, 5 bases at V and 7 bases at J, with 18 bases in the middle. The covered CDR3 bases are TGTGCCAGCAGCCCCACGGGACTCCCGGGGAACATT. It encodes CASSPTGLPGNI. The full CDR3 reads CASSPTGLPGNIQYF.

This clone was seen many times. CDR3 DNA (partial): TGTGCCAGTAGTACCCGACAGCTCTACAATGAG. Protein: CASSTRQLYNE. The CDR3, in full, reads CASSTRQLYNEQFF. V is TRBV19 and J is TRBJ2-1; possibly TRBD1 for D (5 bases). The read comes to an end 3 residues before the CDR3 does, leaving the germline J gene to fill in the end. CDR3 size: 14 residues. Trimming left V 4 bases short and J 3 bases short, with 10 bases between. Per the germline V gene, CDR1 is LNHDA and CDR2 is SQIVND (reference sequence).

Ten or more counts support this clone. The CDR3 extends 3 residues past the end of the read, so its final part is completed from the germline J gene. The chain has TRBV7-9 and TRBJ2-3, with no clear D. Germline V gene data show CDR1 as SEHNR and CDR2 as FQNEAQ (reference sequence). The V end was cut by 11 bases, the J end by 3 bases, with 15 bases between. This CDR3 is 13 amino acids long. The CDR3 loop reads CAGSLDSTDTQYF. CDR3 DNA (partial): TGTGCCGGCTCGCTCGACTCGACAGATACG.